The clone carrying this T cell receptor beta chain has more than one count but fewer than ten. Its antigen is currently unknown. Unique molecular identifiers were present in the TCR beta cDNA libraries. TCRdb processed the PCR reads anew with MiXCR; each CDR3 protein has one entry. The data hold about 820,000 distinct CDR3 sequences, with approximately 57% observed a single time. This specimen comes from a study of post-analysis software for immune sequencing data. Overall study findings and caveats: Four to six TRBV segments were more frequent in patients than controls; TRBV5-6, TRBV5-1 and TRBV20-1 belonged to this group.

Per the germline V gene, CDR1 is LNHNV and CDR2 is YYDKDF (reference sequence). The CDR3 totals 14 residues. The gene calls are TRBV15 and TRBJ2-7; TRBD1 or TRBD2 may be the D gene (5 bases each). The DNA matches TRBJ2-5 better at its end, which makes the J call doubtful. The source material was blood. This sequence was found in a girl aged 10 to 17 with multiple sclerosis. The CDR3 sequence is CATSVTRDGETQYF. CDR3 in DNA: TGTGCCACCAGCGTCACCAGGGACGGAGAGACCCAGTACTTC.